These T cell receptor beta chains were read from a single sample in a study of T-cell memory formation after mild COVID-19. Each CDR3 protein gets one entry after TCRdb re-called the 5' RACE reads with MiXCR. The table lists some 48,000 distinct CDR3 sequences, around 10% of them singletons, with over 20% in the top ten. Sequenced: PBMCs or a T cell subset sorted from them (not recorded which). The receptors shown here come from a man between 18 and 29 years old who had mild COVID-19 (a few samples of this study predate the infection). Cell type and time point are not known. Both conserved end residues are part of each CDR3. The D gene is left open where the match is weak. Some rows mark clone size as missing; the rest say once, few, many or name a class of expanded clone.

>TRBD2|TRBV7-9|TRBJ2-1|few
CASSLAGGPGNEQFF
TGTGCCAGCAGTTTAGCGGGGGGGCCGGGTAATGAGCAGTTCTTC
>.|TRBV20-1|TRBJ2-1|many
CSADRRLNEQFF
TGCAGTGCGGACCGACGGCTCAATGAGCAGTTCTTC
>.|TRBV27|TRBJ2-1|many
CASSPPGVLVNEQFF
TGTGCCAGCAGCCCACCCGGGGTCTTGGTCAATGAGCAGTTCTTC
>.|TRBV12-3/TRBV12-4|TRBJ2-5|many
CASKKDSQETQYF
TGTGCCAGCAAAAAAGACAGCCAAGAGACCCAGTACTTC
>.|TRBV27|TRBJ1-6|.
CASMPRTAGSPLHF
TGTGCCAGCATGCCACGGACAGCAGGGTCACCCCTCCACTTT
>.|TRBV15|TRBJ1-1|.
CATSRDQREAFF
TGTGCCACCAGCAGAGATCAGCGTGAAGCTTTCTTT
>TRBD1|TRBV29-1|TRBJ1-1|few
CSVGARRTGNTEAFF
TGCAGCGTTGGGGCAAGAAGGACAGGGAACACTGAAGCTTTCTTT
>.|TRBV5-6|TRBJ2-5|.
CASSSTYTETQYF
TGTGCCAGCAGCTCCACATATACGGAGACCCAGTACTTC
>.|TRBV11-2|TRBJ2-2|once
CATHSRGDGELFF
TGTGCCACCCATTCCCGGGGAGACGGGGAGCTGTTTTTT
>TRBD1|TRBV23-1|TRBJ1-6|many
CASSQAGQQVNSPLHF
TGCGCCAGCAGTCAGGCGGGACAGCAGGTTAATTCACCCCTCCACTTT
>.|TRBV7-8|TRBJ2-3|few
CASSKRLDTLSITTDTQYF
TGTGCCAGCAGCAAAAGGCTGGACACTCTTTCCATCACCACAGATACGCAGTATTTT
>TRBD2|TRBV6-4|TRBJ2-1|many
CASSDSAGGPNEQFF
TGTGCCAGCAGTGACTCAGCGGGGGGGCCCAATGAGCAGTTCTTC
>.|TRBV2|TRBJ2-4|few
CASSEDRNIQYF
TGTGCCAGCAGTGAGGACAGAAACATTCAGTACTTC
>.|TRBV12-3/TRBV12-4|TRBJ2-6|many
CASSVDSTGANVLTF
TGTGCCAGCAGCGTCGACAGCACTGGGGCCAACGTCCTGACTTTC
>.|TRBV7-8|TRBJ1-1|.
CASSSRAGVNTEAFF
TGTGCCAGCAGTTCCAGAGCAGGGGTGAACACTGAAGCTTTCTTT
>.|TRBV5-6|TRBJ2-7|.
CASSATGSNAYEQYF
TGTGCCAGCAGCGCGACAGGAAGTAATGCGTACGAGCAGTACTTC
>.|TRBV11-2|TRBJ2-7|many
CASSQKQGGFYEQYF
TGTGCCAGCAGCCAGAAGCAGGGGGGCTTCTACGAGCAGTACTTC
>.|TRBV12-3/TRBV12-4|TRBJ1-3|few
CASRRPGNTIYF
TGTGCCAGCAGGAGGCCCGGAAACACCATATATTTT
>.|TRBV25-1|TRBJ1-1|few
CASRLGTEAFF
TGTGCCAGCAGACTGGGCACTGAAGCTTTCTTT
>.|TRBV29-1|TRBJ1-1|many
CSVAPGWGMNTEAFF
TGCAGCGTTGCACCGGGTTGGGGGATGAACACTGAAGCTTTCTTT
>.|TRBV11-3|TRBJ2-2|few
CASSPGANTGELFF
TGTGCCAGCAGCCCGGGGGCGAACACCGGGGAGCTGTTTTTT
>.|TRBV7-2|TRBJ2-7|.
CASSSTTENSYEQYF
TGTGCCAGCAGCTCCACGACGGAGAACTCCTACGAGCAGTACTTC
>.|TRBV4-3|TRBJ1-3|.
CASSLGLRGNTIYF
TGCGCCAGCAGCCTAGGACTGAGAGGAAACACCATATATTTT
>.|TRBV20-1|TRBJ2-3|few
CSAGGALGGTDTQYF
TGCAGTGCCGGGGGTGCCCTAGGGGGCACAGATACGCAGTATTTT
>TRBD2|TRBV28|TRBJ2-3|many
CASSLLGGGSTDTQYF
TGTGCCAGCAGTTTACTGGGCGGGGGGAGCACAGATACGCAGTATTTT
>.|TRBV7-2|TRBJ2-1|.
CASSSGFPGSSYNEQLF
TGTGCCAGCAGCTCAGGATTCCCGGGGAGCTCCTACAATGAGCAGTTATTC
>.|TRBV19|TRBJ1-5|.
CASSTRGGISNQPQHF
TGTGCCAGTAGTACCCGTGGGGGTATAAGCAATCAGCCCCAGCATTTT
>TRBD1|TRBV6-5|TRBJ2-2|few
CASSLGQGVRGELFF
TGTGCCAGCAGTCTGGGACAGGGGGTACGTGGGGAGCTGTTTTTT
>.|TRBV2|TRBJ2-4|many
CASTEEAGANIQYF
TGTGCCAGCACTGAGGAGGCAGGGGCGAACATTCAGTACTTC
>TRBD1|TRBV5-1|TRBJ1-2|few
CASSWTGENYGYTF
TGCGCCAGCAGCTGGACAGGGGAGAACTATGGCTACACCTTC
>.|TRBV2|TRBJ2-7|.
CASSPDFSYEQYF
TGTGCCAGCAGTCCCGACTTTAGCTACGAGCAGTACTTC
>.|TRBV3-1|TRBJ2-5|few
CASSGQTLGTQYF
TGTGCCAGCAGCGGCCAGACCTTGGGGACCCAGTACTTC
>.|TRBV6-5|TRBJ2-1|few
CASSDSTYNAEQFF
TGTGCCAGCAGTGACTCGACCTACAATGCGGAGCAGTTCTTC
>TRBD2|TRBV7-7|TRBJ2-5|.
CASSLGGGGQETQYF
TGTGCTAGCAGCCTGGGCGGCGGGGGGCAAGAGACCCAGTACTTC
>.|TRBV24-1|TRBJ2-1|.
CATSAHPDRSENEQFF
TGTGCCACCAGTGCCCACCCAGATCGGTCAGAAAATGAGCAGTTCTTC
>.|TRBV19|TRBJ2-1|few
CASSIFPLSNEQFF
TGTGCCAGTAGTATATTCCCCCTTTCCAATGAGCAGTTCTTC
>TRBD2|TRBV4-2|TRBJ2-1|.
CASSGGLAGHNEQFF
TGTGCCAGCAGCGGGGGACTAGCGGGCCACAATGAGCAGTTCTTC